This T cell receptor (beta chain) came from a study of blood T cell repertoires in COVID-19. Germline V gene lookup returns CDR1 MNHNY and CDR2 SVGAGI (reference sequence). With 2 bases removed from V and 1 base from J, the gap between germline ends came to 9 bases. The CDR3 extends over 15 amino acids. Authors' methods: It was from reference gene primer amplification that nucleated cell counts were estimated. Profiled with immunoSEQ multiplex PCR; TCRdb holds only in-frame clones, not every one. From that table come the V and J calls and clone size; the DNA was used to work out D and trimming. This sample yields about 180,000 clones, of which roughly 80% are seen a single time; approximately 14% belongs to the top ten.

This receptor was identified in a man aged 18 to 30 with active or convalescent COVID-19. The chain combines TRBV6-6 with TRBJ2-1, with no clear D. The source material was peripheral blood. CDR3 in DNA: TGTGCCAGCAGTTACCCCACCAGTTCCTACAATGAGCAGTTCTTC. It specifies CASSYPTSSYNEQFF.